These T cell receptor beta chains were read from a single sample in a study of blood T cell repertoires in COVID-19. The method was immunoSEQ multiplex PCR; TCRdb's version includes in-frame clones alone and lacks a portion of them. The sample lists hundreds of thousands of clones; approximately 83% were seen once. Specimen: peripheral blood. Receptors were obtained from a woman in her thirties or forties with active or convalescent COVID-19. CDR3s include the opening cysteine and the closing phenylalanine or tryptophan. A D gene is named only where the DNA matches it firmly. Some rows mark clone size as missing; the rest say once, few, many or name a class of expanded clone.

clone_size: -; j_call: TRBJ1-3; d_call: -; v_call: TRBV7-2; cdr3_nt: TGTGCCAGCAGCTTAAGGTCGTCGGTCTATGGAGCTGGAAACACCATATATTTT; cdr3_aa: CASSLRSSVYGAGNTIYF
clone_size: once; j_call: TRBJ1-1; d_call: -; v_call: TRBV6-2/TRBV6-3; cdr3_nt: TGTGCCAGCAGTTACTCGGGGCACCGGAACACTGAAGCTTTCTTT; cdr3_aa: CASSYSGHRNTEAFF
clone_size: -; j_call: TRBJ2-1; d_call: TRBD2; v_call: TRBV6-2/TRBV6-3; cdr3_nt: TGTGCCAGCAGTTCGACTAGCGGGGGGGCCGGGGAGCAGTTCTTC; cdr3_aa: CASSSTSGGAGEQFF
clone_size: few; j_call: TRBJ1-6; d_call: TRBD1; v_call: TRBV30; cdr3_nt: TGTGCCTGGAGTTGGAGACAGGGTAATTCACCCCTCCACTTT; cdr3_aa: CAWSWRQGNSPLHF
clone_size: -; j_call: TRBJ1-1; d_call: -; v_call: TRBV4-3; cdr3_nt: TGCGCCAGCAGCCAAGTGGAGGGCACTGAAGCTTTCTTT; cdr3_aa: CASSQVEGTEAFF
clone_size: -; j_call: TRBJ2-1; d_call: TRBD2; v_call: TRBV7-9; cdr3_nt: TGTGCCAGCAGCGTTCCGCGGGGGGGGCCCATGGAGGAGCAGTTCTTC; cdr3_aa: CASSVPRGGPMEEQFF
clone_size: -; j_call: TRBJ2-5; d_call: TRBD2; v_call: TRBV18; cdr3_nt: TGTGCCAGCTCACGGGGACTAGCGGGGGAGACCCAGTACTTC; cdr3_aa: CASSRGLAGETQYF
clone_size: -; j_call: TRBJ1-1; d_call: -; v_call: TRBV6-5; cdr3_nt: TGTGCCAGCAGTTACGGCGCAGGGTGGAACACTGAAGCTTTCTTT; cdr3_aa: CASSYGAGWNTEAFF
clone_size: -; j_call: TRBJ1-5; d_call: TRBD1; v_call: TRBV10-3; cdr3_nt: TGTGCCACGGGGGAAGGGGGCCCATCGGGTCAGCCCCAGCATTTT; cdr3_aa: CATGEGGPSGQPQHF
clone_size: -; j_call: TRBJ1-1; d_call: TRBD1; v_call: TRBV2; cdr3_nt: TGTGCCAGCAGTGAGTCAGGGGGCGAAGGAATCTTT; cdr3_aa: CASSESGGEGIF
clone_size: -; j_call: TRBJ1-2; d_call: TRBD1; v_call: TRBV15; cdr3_nt: TGTGCCACCAGCAGAGATGGGACAGGGGATTCGCAGGGCTACACCTTC; cdr3_aa: CATSRDGTGDSQGYTF
clone_size: once; j_call: TRBJ2-3; d_call: -; v_call: TRBV5-1; cdr3_nt: TGCGCCAGCAGCCCCTCCCGCCGGGGAGGCACAGATACGCAGTATTTT; cdr3_aa: CASSPSRRGGTDTQYF
clone_size: -; j_call: TRBJ1-3; d_call: -; v_call: TRBV5-1; cdr3_nt: TGCGCCAGCAGCCCGGGGAGCACCGTAAACACCATATATTTT; cdr3_aa: CASSPGSTVNTIYF
clone_size: once; j_call: TRBJ2-7; d_call: -; v_call: TRBV7-2; cdr3_nt: TGTGCCAGCAGCCTCTCCTACGAGCAGTACTTC; cdr3_aa: CASSLSYEQYF
clone_size: -; j_call: TRBJ1-6; d_call: -; v_call: TRBV7-9; cdr3_nt: TGTGCCAGCAGCTTAGCAGTCGGGGTTTCACCCCTCCACTTT; cdr3_aa: CASSLAVGVSPLHF
clone_size: -; j_call: TRBJ1-1; d_call: TRBD1; v_call: TRBV5-1; cdr3_nt: TGCGCCAGCAGCCGGGGGACAGGGGGCATTGAAGCTTTCTTT; cdr3_aa: CASSRGTGGIEAFF
clone_size: once; j_call: TRBJ2-7; d_call: -; v_call: TRBV21-1; cdr3_nt: TGTGCCAGCAGCAAAGCTCATAACAGGGGCCACGAGCAGTACTTC; cdr3_aa: CASSKAHNRGHEQYF
clone_size: -; j_call: TRBJ1-5; d_call: -; v_call: TRBV7-9; cdr3_nt: TGTGCCAGCAGCTTAGGTCAGGGCGTGGGCAATCAGCCCCAGCATTTT; cdr3_aa: CASSLGQGVGNQPQHF
clone_size: once; j_call: TRBJ1-5; d_call: -; v_call: TRBV4-2; cdr3_nt: TGTGCCAGCAGTGCTCGGCCGGGGTCCCACAATCAGCCCCAGCATTTT; cdr3_aa: CASSARPGSHNQPQHF
clone_size: many; j_call: TRBJ2-2; d_call: TRBD1; v_call: TRBV29-1; cdr3_nt: TGCAGCGTTGGACAGGGGGACGGGGAGCTGTTTTTT; cdr3_aa: CSVGQGDGELFF
clone_size: -; j_call: TRBJ1-4; d_call: -; v_call: TRBV2; cdr3_nt: TGTGCCAGCACCGGACTGACAACTAATGAAAAACTGTTTTTT; cdr3_aa: CASTGLTTNEKLFF
clone_size: few; j_call: TRBJ2-7; d_call: TRBD2; v_call: TRBV6-6; cdr3_nt: TGTGCCAGCGCCTGGACTAGCGGTACCTACGAGCAGTACTTC; cdr3_aa: CASAWTSGTYEQYF
clone_size: once; j_call: TRBJ2-1; d_call: -; v_call: TRBV5-1; cdr3_nt: TGCGCCAGCAGCTTGGGCGAGACCTACAATGAGCAGTTCTTC; cdr3_aa: CASSLGETYNEQFF
clone_size: few; j_call: TRBJ1-2; d_call: -; v_call: TRBV7-2; cdr3_nt: TGTGCCAGCAGCTTAGATTTTGTCGGTGGCTACACCTTC; cdr3_aa: CASSLDFVGGYTF
clone_size: -; j_call: TRBJ1-2; d_call: TRBD1; v_call: TRBV19; cdr3_nt: TGTGCCAGCTCCGACAGGGGGCAGGGGAGCTATGGCTACACCTTC; cdr3_aa: CASSDRGQGSYGYTF
clone_size: -; j_call: TRBJ1-2; d_call: -; v_call: TRBV28; cdr3_nt: TGTGCCAGCAGTTTAAAATCAAACTATGGCTACACCTTC; cdr3_aa: CASSLKSNYGYTF
clone_size: -; j_call: TRBJ2-5; d_call: -; v_call: TRBV18; cdr3_nt: TGTGCCAGCTCACCACAGCATCCCCAAGAGACCCAGTACTTC; cdr3_aa: CASSPQHPQETQYF
clone_size: -; j_call: TRBJ1-1; d_call: -; v_call: TRBV29-1; cdr3_nt: TGCAGCGTTCTATCGGGGGGCGCTGAAGCTTTCTTT; cdr3_aa: CSVLSGGAEAFF
clone_size: -; j_call: TRBJ2-7; d_call: -; v_call: TRBV30; cdr3_nt: TGTGCCTGGAGTGTTTCACATCTAAGCAGACAGGACTTC; cdr3_aa: CAWSVSHLSRQDF
clone_size: -; j_call: TRBJ2-1; d_call: TRBD1; v_call: TRBV29-1; cdr3_nt: TGCAGCGTTGATCGGACAGGTACCAATGAGCAGTTCTTC; cdr3_aa: CSVDRTGTNEQFF
clone_size: -; j_call: TRBJ2-1; d_call: -; v_call: TRBV24-1; cdr3_nt: TGTGCCACCAGTGCCCCGACTAGTCTAGGCTACAATGAGCAGTTCTTC; cdr3_aa: CATSAPTSLGYNEQFF
clone_size: -; j_call: TRBJ2-7; d_call: -; v_call: TRBV19; cdr3_nt: TGTGCCAGTAGTATCACTACCCTAGCCTACGAGCAGTACTTC; cdr3_aa: CASSITTLAYEQYF
clone_size: -; j_call: TRBJ1-1; d_call: -; v_call: TRBV19; cdr3_nt: TGTGCCAGTAGTACCCTCCAGGGATTAGGTGAAGCTTTCTTT; cdr3_aa: CASSTLQGLGEAFF
clone_size: -; j_call: TRBJ1-6; d_call: -; v_call: TRBV19; cdr3_nt: TGTGCCAGTAGTACCCGGACGGTGGACTACTCACCCCTCCACTTT; cdr3_aa: CASSTRTVDYSPLHF
clone_size: -; j_call: TRBJ2-7; d_call: -; v_call: TRBV25-1; cdr3_nt: TGTGCCAGCAGTCGGAGCCTTAGCTCCTACGAGCAGTACTTC; cdr3_aa: CASSRSLSSYEQYF
clone_size: -; j_call: TRBJ1-3; d_call: -; v_call: TRBV30; cdr3_nt: TGTGCCTGGATCAAGAGGGTAGGAAACACCATATATTTT; cdr3_aa: CAWIKRVGNTIYF
clone_size: -; j_call: TRBJ2-1; d_call: TRBD2; v_call: TRBV18; cdr3_nt: TGTGCCAGCTCACCAAAGAAACCCCCGGGGAGCGGGAGGTGGAATGAGCAGTTCTTC; cdr3_aa: CASSPKKPPGSGRWNEQFF
clone_size: -; j_call: TRBJ2-2; d_call: TRBD2; v_call: TRBV13; cdr3_nt: TGTGCCAGCAGCTTGGTGGGAGGGCCATTCGACACCGGGGAGCTGTTTTTT; cdr3_aa: CASSLVGGPFDTGELFF
clone_size: -; j_call: TRBJ1-4; d_call: -; v_call: TRBV30; cdr3_nt: TGTGCCTGGAGGGAGGGAGGAGGTGAAAAACTGTTTTTT; cdr3_aa: CAWREGGGEKLFF
clone_size: -; j_call: TRBJ1-3; d_call: -; v_call: TRBV4-3; cdr3_nt: TGCGCCAGCAGCCAAGGTCGGGTAGTGGCCGGAAACACCATATATTTT; cdr3_aa: CASSQGRVVAGNTIYF
clone_size: -; j_call: TRBJ2-5; d_call: -; v_call: TRBV5-1; cdr3_nt: TGCGCCAGCAGCGAGACAGGTCCAGAGACCCAGTACTTC; cdr3_aa: CASSETGPETQYF
clone_size: -; j_call: TRBJ1-2; d_call: -; v_call: TRBV27; cdr3_nt: TGTGCCAGCAGTTTCACAGATTCCTATGGCTACACCTTC; cdr3_aa: CASSFTDSYGYTF
clone_size: -; j_call: TRBJ1-2; d_call: TRBD1; v_call: TRBV5-1; cdr3_nt: TGCGCCAGCAGCCAAGCCGGGACAGGGATTGGCTATGGCTACACCTTC; cdr3_aa: CASSQAGTGIGYGYTF
clone_size: -; j_call: TRBJ1-3; d_call: -; v_call: TRBV9; cdr3_nt: TGTGCCAGCAGCGCCCACGAGGGACACGGAAACACCATATATTTT; cdr3_aa: CASSAHEGHGNTIYF
clone_size: once; j_call: TRBJ2-1; d_call: -; v_call: TRBV7-9; cdr3_nt: TGTGCCAGCAGCTTGACACTAGACAATGAGCAGTTCTTC; cdr3_aa: CASSLTLDNEQFF
clone_size: -; j_call: TRBJ1-1; d_call: -; v_call: TRBV6-2/TRBV6-3; cdr3_nt: TGTGCCAGCAGTTACCACAGGAGGGAAATGCGCACTGAAGCTTTCTTT; cdr3_aa: CASSYHRREMRTEAFF
clone_size: -; j_call: TRBJ1-5; d_call: -; v_call: TRBV28; cdr3_nt: TGTGCCAGCAGACCTGGGGGGGGGAATCAGCCCCAGCATTTT; cdr3_aa: CASRPGGGNQPQHF
clone_size: -; j_call: TRBJ1-3; d_call: -; v_call: TRBV11-3; cdr3_nt: TGTGCCAGCAGCTTAGAGGATTCGGCGACGGCCCGGGTACCCCTGTACACCATATATTTT; cdr3_aa: CASSLEDSATARVPLYTIYF
clone_size: -; j_call: TRBJ2-1; d_call: TRBD2; v_call: TRBV3-1/TRBV3-2; cdr3_nt: TGTGCCAGCAGCCCCGGACTAGCATACAAGTTCTTC; cdr3_aa: CASSPGLAYKFF
clone_size: -; j_call: TRBJ1-3; d_call: TRBD1; v_call: TRBV27; cdr3_nt: TGTGCCAGCAGTTTCTCAACGAACCCGGGACAGAATATGTCGGTGGCTGGAAACACCATATATTTT; cdr3_aa: CASSFSTNPGQNMSVAGNTIYF
clone_size: -; j_call: TRBJ1-5; d_call: -; v_call: TRBV9; cdr3_nt: TGTGCCAGCAGCGTAGGGGGGGGCAATCAGCCCCAGCATTTT; cdr3_aa: CASSVGGGNQPQHF
clone_size: -; j_call: TRBJ1-6; d_call: -; v_call: TRBV11-1; cdr3_nt: TGTGCCAGCAGGCGGACGGGAATATTATCCCCCCTCCACTTT; cdr3_aa: CASRRTGILSPLHF
clone_size: -; j_call: TRBJ2-1; d_call: -; v_call: TRBV6-6; cdr3_nt: TGTGCCAGCAGACAAAGCGAGGCCCGTACGTTCTTC; cdr3_aa: CASRQSEARTFF
clone_size: -; j_call: TRBJ2-5; d_call: TRBD2; v_call: TRBV7-7; cdr3_nt: TGTGCTAGCAGCTTAGGGGTCCGGGGAGGGGAACAAGAGACCCAGTACTTC; cdr3_aa: CASSLGVRGGEQETQYF
clone_size: -; j_call: TRBJ2-3; d_call: -; v_call: TRBV28; cdr3_nt: TGTGCCAGCAGTTTTTTCGGGGAAGATACGCAGTATTTT; cdr3_aa: CASSFFGEDTQYF